The 18 T cell receptor beta chains presented below share a single source sample, sequenced in a study of cytomegalovirus exposure and HLA in healthy donors. Primers: 60 Vbeta forward and 13 Jbeta reverse. The repertoire was sequenced with immunoSEQ multiplex PCR; TCRdb's copy has only in-frame clones and lacks some. The table includes approximately 150,000 clones, 65% to 90% detected once. The sequenced material came from PBMCs. The receptors were sampled from a woman aged 25 to 39 in good health and CMV-seronegative.

The chain employs TRBV10-1 and TRBJ2-1; 7 bases fit TRBD1. The CDR3 is made up of 11 amino acids. The ends lost 6 bases at V and 8 bases at J; junction bases unmatched: 1. The V gene's germline CDR1 is WNHNN and CDR2 SYGVQD (reference sequence). The CDR3 protein is CASRTGHEQFF. CDR3 nucleotide sequence: TGCGCCAGCAGGACAGGGCATGAGCAGTTCTTC.

The genes are TRBV19 and TRBJ2-6; D is undetermined. The V and J ends lost 6 bases and 0 bases respectively, with 12 bases between them. The V gene's germline CDR1 is LNHDA and CDR2 SQIVND (reference sequence). The CDR3 totals 16 residues. In DNA, the CDR3 is TGTGCCAGTAGGGCCTGGAGAAGCTCTGGGGCCAACGTCCTGACTTTC. This sequence encodes CASRAWRSSGANVLTF.

V gene TRBV7-6 combines with J gene TRBJ1-5; the D is unclear. CDR1 and CDR2 from the germline V gene are SGHVS and FNYEAQ. V was pared by 0 bases and J by 0 bases, with 3 bases between. This CDR3 spans 14 amino acids. CDR3 amino acids: CASSLAASNQPQHF. CDR3 nucleotide sequence: TGTGCCAGCAGCTTAGCGGCTAGCAATCAGCCCCAGCATTTT.

This clone is a singleton in its sample. At one end, the junction sequence differs from germline, possibly due to a read error. This sequence joins TRBV27 and TRBJ1-5; 9 positions agree with TRBD1. Germline CDR1 and CDR2: MNHEY and SMNVEV (reference sequence). The CDR3 totals 13 residues. The CDR3 coding sequence is TGTGTCAGCAGGACAGGGGGCAATCAGCCCCAGCATTTT. Protein: CVSRTGGNQPQHF.

The V and J genes are TRBV27 and TRBJ2-7; 11 bases line up with TRBD2. The CDR3 runs 15 residues. J gave up 7 bases and V 4 bases, and 9 bases lay outside the gene matches. The germline gives CDR1 MNHEY, CDR2 SMNVEV (reference sequence). The CDR3 spells CASSSLLAGGREQYF. The CDR3 region has the DNA TGTGCCAGCAGTTCCCTTCTAGCGGGAGGTCGGGAGCAGTACTTC.

This rearrangement joins TRBV6-1 to TRBJ1-1; TRBD1 might be the D (6 bases). Looked up from germline, CDR1 is MNHNS and CDR2 is SASEGT. This CDR3 has 14 amino acids. Trimming left V 5 bases short and J 1 base short, with 11 bases between. The CDR3 DNA is TGTGCCAGCAGTTTGGACAGAGCGAACACTGAAGCTTTCTTT. It is translated as CASSLDRANTEAFF.

V gene TRBV7-9 combines with J gene TRBJ1-1, with D unclear. This CDR3 contains 13 residues. Per the germline V gene, CDR1 is SEHNR and CDR2 is FQNEAQ (reference sequence). V lost 2 bases to trimming and J lost 8 bases, with 12 bases between them. The CDR3 reads CASSLLREGEAFF. DNA of the CDR3: TGTGCCAGCAGCTTATTACGGGAGGGCGAAGCTTTCTTT.

CDR3 residues: CASTPGQGAHEQYF. CDR3 DNA sequence: TGTGCCAGCACCCCTGGGCAGGGGGCCCACGAGCAGTACTTC. The chain recombines TRBV7-9 with TRBJ2-7; 8 nucleotides agree with TRBD1. Germline loops: CDR1 SEHNR, CDR2 FQNEAQ (reference sequence). CDR3 size: 14 residues. V lost 7 bases and J lost 5; bases outside the gene matches: 10.

This chain uses TRBV6-1 with TRBJ2-7, with D possibly TRBD2 on 6 matching bases. The V end lost 4 bases, the J end lost 1 base, and 17 bases lay between the germline ends. Germline CDR1 and CDR2: MNHNS and SASEGT. This CDR3 has 16 residues. The chain's CDR3 is CASSASVAANSYEQYF. The CDR3 nucleotides are TGTGCCAGCAGTGCTTCGGTAGCGGCTAATTCCTACGAGCAGTACTTC.

This clone has only one observation. The chain employs TRBV2 and TRBJ2-2; TRBD2 agrees at 11 bases. The germline V gene encodes CDR1 SNHLY and CDR2 FYNNEI. V shed 9 bases, J shed 4 bases, and the junction held 7 bases outside the gene matches. The CDR3 consists of 15 residues. The CDR3 sequence: CASARLAGPTGELFF. The DNA of the CDR3 is TGTGCCAGTGCCCGACTAGCGGGACCCACCGGGGAGCTGTTTTTT. Together with reference TRBV2 and TRBJ2-2, the CDR3 gives the full variable domain: EPEVTQTPSHQVTQMGQEVILRCVPISNHLYFYWYRQILGQKVEFLVSFYNNEISEKSEIFDDQFSVERPDGSNFTLKIRSTKLEDSAMYFCASARLAGPTGELFFGEGSRLTVL.

The sample holds a few counts of this clone. This sequence joins TRBV10-3 and TRBJ2-2, with D possibly being TRBD1 (5 bases). Germline CDR1 is ENHRY and CDR2 is SYGVKD. CDR3 size: 18 residues. The V gene lost 0 bases and the J gene lost 3 bases, with 17 bases spanning the gap. CDR3 in amino acids: CAISESKGGAGDTGELFF. The DNA for the CDR3 is TGTGCCATCAGTGAGTCGAAGGGTGGGGCAGGAGACACCGGGGAGCTGTTTTTT.

The chain joins TRBV5-1 to TRBJ2-7; perhaps TRBD2 as D (6 bases). Deletions cut 0 bases from V and 3 bases from J, with 10 bases between. The CDR3 consists of 14 residues. CDR1 SGHRS and CDR2 YFSETQ come from the germline V gene. The CDR3 sequence is CASSLAWGVYEQYF. CDR3 DNA: TGCGCCAGCAGCTTGGCCTGGGGGGTCTACGAGCAGTACTTC.

This chain uses TRBV9 with TRBJ1-1; 7 bases line up with TRBD1. The CDR3 is 13 residues long. CDR1 is SGDLS, CDR2 YYNGEE, per germline. J gave up 4 bases and V 4 bases, and 4 bases lay outside the gene matches. The CDR3 bases are TGTGCCAGCAGCTTACAGGGGAGCACTGAAGCTTTCTTT. Encoded protein: CASSLQGSTEAFF.

The chain combines TRBV13 with TRBJ2-3; 9 bases are shared with TRBD1. Germline values: CDR1 PRHDT, CDR2 FYEKMQ (reference sequence). This CDR3 is built from 13 residues. V gave up 10 bases and J gave up 6 bases; unmatched junction bases: 8. Here the CDR3 reads CATRDRARDTQYF. The CDR3 DNA sequence: TGTGCCACTCGGGACAGGGCCCGGGATACGCAGTATTTT.

This clone was seen only a few times. The chain is built from TRBV6-1 and TRBJ2-3; perhaps TRBD2 as D (6 bases). Between the trimmed V and J ends, which lost 2 bases and 2 bases, there was a span of 11 bases. This CDR3 has 15 residues. The germline V gene encodes CDR1 MNHNS and CDR2 SASEGT. CDR3 loop: CASSESRGLTDTQYF. The CDR3 DNA sequence: TGTGCCAGCAGTGAAAGTAGGGGACTCACAGATACGCAGTATTTT.

The chain couples TRBV6-1 to TRBJ2-1, with 8 positions matching TRBD2. CDR3 length: 14 residues. The V segment lost 6 bases and the J segment 8 bases; nucleotides outside the gene matches: 9. CDR1 MNHNS and CDR2 SASEGT come from the germline V gene. The CDR3 loop reads CASRIAGSVDEQFF. The CDR3, as DNA: TGTGCCAGCAGAATAGCGGGGTCGGTCGATGAGCAGTTCTTC.

This clone was seen only once. The chain carries TRBV6-1 and TRBJ2-1; D may be TRBD1 (5 bases). V lost 6 bases and J 0 bases, leaving 12 bases between the germline ends. CDR3 length: 15 amino acids. In germline, CDR1 is MNHNS, CDR2 SASEGT. CDR3 amino acids: CASSKTEDSYNEQFF. Written as DNA, the CDR3 is TGTGCCAGCAGCAAGACAGAGGACTCCTACAATGAGCAGTTCTTC.

The chain links TRBV27 to TRBJ2-7; D is perhaps TRBD1 (5 bases). Germline loops: CDR1 MNHEY, CDR2 SMNVEV (reference sequence). The CDR3 contains 15 residues. Deletions cut 3 bases from V and 3 bases from J, with 15 bases between. The CDR3 DNA is TGTGCCAGCAGTTTTGGGGCAATGCCATTCTACGAGCAGTACTTC. This codes for CASSFGAMPFYEQYF.